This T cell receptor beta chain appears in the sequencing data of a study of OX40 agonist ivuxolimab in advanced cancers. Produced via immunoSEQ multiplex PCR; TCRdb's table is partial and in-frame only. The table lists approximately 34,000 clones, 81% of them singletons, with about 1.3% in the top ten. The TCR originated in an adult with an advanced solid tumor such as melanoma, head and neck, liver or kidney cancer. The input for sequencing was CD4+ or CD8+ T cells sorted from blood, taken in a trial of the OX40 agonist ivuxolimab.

DNA for the CDR3: TGTGCCAGCAGTCATTCGGGACACCGCAACTATGGCTACACCTTC. This sequence encodes CASSHSGHRNYGYTF. This sequence joins TRBV7-2 and TRBJ1-2, with TRBD1 as a possible D gene (6 bases). This CDR3 comprises 15 residues. V was pared by 6 bases and J by 2 bases, with 16 bases between. Germline V gene sequence: CDR1 SGHTA, CDR2 FQGNSA.